These T cell receptor beta chains were read from a single sample in a study of blood T cell repertoires in COVID-19. Only in-frame clones appear in the TCRdb table, and some are missing; sequencing was by immunoSEQ multiplex PCR. The sample has hundreds of thousands of clones; around 82% are singletons. Sequencing was done on a sample of peripheral blood. The receptors shown here come from a woman aged 70-85 years with acute or convalescent COVID-19. Both conserved end residues are part of each CDR3. Fields, in order: clone size, D gene, V gene, J gene, CDR3 DNA, CDR3 protein. D genes are given only for firm matches. A clone size is listed for some rows: how often the clone was seen (once, few, many), or a class if it is expanded.

clone_size: NA
d_call: NA
v_call: TRBV7-2
j_call: TRBJ2-1
cdr3_nt: TGTGCCAGCAGCTTAGACGGGGTCTCCTACAATGAGCAGTTCTTC
cdr3_aa: CASSLDGVSYNEQFF

clone_size: NA
d_call: NA
v_call: TRBV5-1
j_call: TRBJ1-4
cdr3_nt: TGCGCCAGCAGCCCGACTGGGACAACAACTAATGAAAAACTGTTTTTT
cdr3_aa: CASSPTGTTTNEKLFF

clone_size: NA
d_call: NA
v_call: TRBV24-1
j_call: TRBJ2-7
cdr3_nt: TGTGCCACCAGTGAAGGGGACGAGCAGTACTTC
cdr3_aa: CATSEGDEQYF

clone_size: NA
d_call: TRBD1
v_call: TRBV5-1
j_call: TRBJ2-7
cdr3_nt: TGCGCCAGCAGCGGTAGGGGGCTCCAAGCGGACGAGCAGTACTTC
cdr3_aa: CASSGRGLQADEQYF

clone_size: NA
d_call: NA
v_call: TRBV6-5
j_call: TRBJ1-1
cdr3_nt: TGTGCCAGCAGGGGAACAGGGTTAACTGAAGCTTTCTTT
cdr3_aa: CASRGTGLTEAFF

clone_size: NA
d_call: TRBD1
v_call: TRBV7-9
j_call: TRBJ2-2
cdr3_nt: TGTGCCAGCAGCATGGGGACAGGGAACACCGGGGAGCTGTTTTTT
cdr3_aa: CASSMGTGNTGELFF

clone_size: NA
d_call: TRBD1
v_call: TRBV28
j_call: TRBJ2-3
cdr3_nt: TGTGCCAGCAGTCGTTACAGGGGGAATGGGGCAGATACGCAGTATTTT
cdr3_aa: CASSRYRGNGADTQYF

clone_size: NA
d_call: NA
v_call: TRBV11-2
j_call: TRBJ1-2
cdr3_nt: TGTGCCAGCAGCTTAACAGGGTGGGATGGCTACACCTTC
cdr3_aa: CASSLTGWDGYTF

clone_size: NA
d_call: TRBD1
v_call: TRBV29-1
j_call: TRBJ1-5
cdr3_nt: TGCAGCGTTGGACAGGGGGCAGGTCAGCCCCAGCATTTT
cdr3_aa: CSVGQGAGQPQHF

clone_size: NA
d_call: TRBD2
v_call: TRBV7-2
j_call: TRBJ2-7
cdr3_nt: TGTGCCAGCAGCTCAGGAGCGGGGGTCGGTTCCGACGAGCAGTACTTC
cdr3_aa: CASSSGAGVGSDEQYF

clone_size: NA
d_call: TRBD1
v_call: TRBV15
j_call: TRBJ1-4
cdr3_nt: TGTGCCACCAGCTGGGGGGCAGGGGGAAGTGAAAAACTGTTTTTT
cdr3_aa: CATSWGAGGSEKLFF

clone_size: many
d_call: NA
v_call: TRBV4-2
j_call: TRBJ1-2
cdr3_nt: TGTGCCAGCAGCCCGTCGGGGAACTATGGCTACACCTTC
cdr3_aa: CASSPSGNYGYTF

clone_size: NA
d_call: TRBD1
v_call: TRBV7-2
j_call: TRBJ2-7
cdr3_nt: TGTGCCAGCAGCTTAGCAGGACAGGGAAGGAGTTACGAGCAGTACTTC
cdr3_aa: CASSLAGQGRSYEQYF

clone_size: NA
d_call: NA
v_call: TRBV2
j_call: TRBJ1-1
cdr3_nt: TGTGCCAGCAGTACAGGGAGGAACACTGAAGCTTTCTTT
cdr3_aa: CASSTGRNTEAFF

clone_size: NA
d_call: NA
v_call: TRBV5-6
j_call: TRBJ2-7
cdr3_nt: TGTGCCAGCAGCTTGTTCGGGACACAGAGCTCCTACGAGCAGTACTTC
cdr3_aa: CASSLFGTQSSYEQYF

clone_size: NA
d_call: NA
v_call: TRBV6-1
j_call: TRBJ1-2
cdr3_nt: TGTGCCAGCAGTGAGGAGTGGAGGGGTCGGGGCTACACCTTC
cdr3_aa: CASSEEWRGRGYTF

clone_size: NA
d_call: NA
v_call: TRBV7-2
j_call: TRBJ1-5
cdr3_nt: TGTGCCAGCAGCTTATCGGAGTATAGCAATCAGCCCCAGCATTTT
cdr3_aa: CASSLSEYSNQPQHF

clone_size: NA
d_call: NA
v_call: TRBV6-1
j_call: TRBJ1-5
cdr3_nt: TGTGCCAGCAGTGAAAGGTTTGGGGCAGGCAATCAGCCCCAGCATTTT
cdr3_aa: CASSERFGAGNQPQHF

clone_size: NA
d_call: TRBD1
v_call: TRBV7-9
j_call: TRBJ1-1
cdr3_nt: TGTGCCAGCAGCCCGCAGGGGGGAGTGAACACTGAAGCTTTCTTT
cdr3_aa: CASSPQGGVNTEAFF

clone_size: NA
d_call: TRBD2
v_call: TRBV6-1
j_call: TRBJ2-1
cdr3_nt: TGTGCCAGCAGTGAACGACCTAGCGGGGGGGCGGGTGAGCAGTTCTTC
cdr3_aa: CASSERPSGGAGEQFF

clone_size: NA
d_call: TRBD1
v_call: TRBV5-4
j_call: TRBJ2-2
cdr3_nt: TGTGCCATCCCGAGGGGGACAGCGAACACCGGGGAGCTGTTTTTT
cdr3_aa: CAIPRGTANTGELFF

clone_size: NA
d_call: NA
v_call: TRBV24-1
j_call: TRBJ1-3
cdr3_nt: TGTGCCACCAGTGATTCTAGGGCCCTGGACATCTCTGGAAACACCATATATTTT
cdr3_aa: CATSDSRALDISGNTIYF

clone_size: NA
d_call: TRBD1
v_call: TRBV27
j_call: TRBJ1-3
cdr3_nt: TGTGCCAGCAGTTTAATGCAGGGGGCTGGAAACACCATATATTTT
cdr3_aa: CASSLMQGAGNTIYF

clone_size: NA
d_call: NA
v_call: TRBV5-4
j_call: TRBJ1-5
cdr3_nt: TGTGCCAGCAGCACAGATAGCAATCAGCCCCAGCATTTT
cdr3_aa: CASSTDSNQPQHF

clone_size: once
d_call: TRBD1
v_call: TRBV19
j_call: TRBJ1-6
cdr3_nt: TGTGCCAGTAGTATAGGGACCGGGACAGCCAATTCACCCCTCCACTTT
cdr3_aa: CASSIGTGTANSPLHF

clone_size: NA
d_call: NA
v_call: TRBV6-2/TRBV6-3
j_call: TRBJ2-3
cdr3_nt: TGTGCCAGCAGTTACACCCGGGGAGATACGCAGTATTTT
cdr3_aa: CASSYTRGDTQYF

clone_size: NA
d_call: NA
v_call: TRBV28
j_call: TRBJ2-7
cdr3_nt: TGTGCCAGCATGTTCGCTAGTCGGGCAGGGGACTCCTACGAGCAGTACTTC
cdr3_aa: CASMFASRAGDSYEQYF

clone_size: NA
d_call: TRBD1
v_call: TRBV4-2
j_call: TRBJ1-2
cdr3_nt: TGTGCCAGCAGCCAAGCTTCTCGACAGGGGAATGGCTACACCTTC
cdr3_aa: CASSQASRQGNGYTF

clone_size: NA
d_call: NA
v_call: TRBV4-2
j_call: TRBJ1-6
cdr3_nt: TGTGCCAGCAGCCAAGATTCTTACAGGGCGGGAGGATCACCCCTCCACTTT
cdr3_aa: CASSQDSYRAGGSPLHF

clone_size: NA
d_call: NA
v_call: TRBV4-2
j_call: TRBJ1-2
cdr3_nt: TGTGCCAGCAGCCAAGTTGAGGTTGAGAACTATGGCTACACCTTC
cdr3_aa: CASSQVEVENYGYTF

clone_size: few
d_call: TRBD2
v_call: TRBV7-2
j_call: TRBJ2-5
cdr3_nt: TGTGCCAGCAGCTTATCTAGCGGGGGAGAGACCCAGTACTTC
cdr3_aa: CASSLSSGGETQYF

clone_size: NA
d_call: TRBD2
v_call: TRBV15
j_call: TRBJ2-2
cdr3_nt: TGTGCCACCAGCAGAGGGTCAGCGGGGGCGATCGGGGAGCTGTTTTTT
cdr3_aa: CATSRGSAGAIGELFF

clone_size: few
d_call: NA
v_call: TRBV12-3/TRBV12-4
j_call: TRBJ2-7
cdr3_nt: TGTGCCAGCAGTTTAGCAGGGGGTGAGCAGTACTTC
cdr3_aa: CASSLAGGEQYF

clone_size: NA
d_call: NA
v_call: TRBV7-6
j_call: TRBJ1-1
cdr3_nt: TGTGCCAGCAGCTCCGACCCAGGACAGCCATGGAACACTGAAGCTTTCTTT
cdr3_aa: CASSSDPGQPWNTEAFF

clone_size: NA
d_call: TRBD1
v_call: TRBV7-7
j_call: TRBJ2-5
cdr3_nt: TGTGCCAGCAGCTTAGCTGGACAGGGGTCAGAGACCCAGTACTTC
cdr3_aa: CASSLAGQGSETQYF

clone_size: NA
d_call: NA
v_call: TRBV5-4
j_call: TRBJ2-6
cdr3_nt: TGTGCCAGCAGCCGCTCAGGGGACGGGGCCAACGTCCTGACTTTC
cdr3_aa: CASSRSGDGANVLTF

clone_size: NA
d_call: TRBD1
v_call: TRBV5-8
j_call: TRBJ1-5
cdr3_nt: TGTGCCAGCAGTTACCTGGGGCAGGGGGGCAATCAGCCCCAGCATTTT
cdr3_aa: CASSYLGQGGNQPQHF

clone_size: NA
d_call: TRBD2
v_call: TRBV3-1/TRBV3-2
j_call: TRBJ2-5
cdr3_nt: TGTGCCAGCAGCCAAGGACTAGCGCAAGAGACCCAGTACTTC
cdr3_aa: CASSQGLAQETQYF

clone_size: NA
d_call: NA
v_call: TRBV21-1
j_call: TRBJ2-7
cdr3_nt: TGTGCCAGCAGCAAAGGACAGGGTGGTTACTTC
cdr3_aa: CASSKGQGGYF

clone_size: once
d_call: TRBD1
v_call: TRBV6-2/TRBV6-3
j_call: TRBJ1-4
cdr3_nt: TGTGCCAGCAGTTACTCCGGCAGGGGGCGCGAAAAACTGTTTTTT
cdr3_aa: CASSYSGRGREKLFF

clone_size: NA
d_call: NA
v_call: TRBV6-5
j_call: TRBJ2-2
cdr3_nt: TGTGCCAGCAATCCTGACACCGGGGAGCTGTTTTTT
cdr3_aa: CASNPDTGELFF

clone_size: NA
d_call: NA
v_call: TRBV18
j_call: TRBJ1-2
cdr3_nt: TGTGCCAGCTCACCACGGAGGGCCGGGGGAGGTGGCTATGGCTACACCTTC
cdr3_aa: CASSPRRAGGGGYGYTF

clone_size: few
d_call: NA
v_call: TRBV9
j_call: TRBJ1-3
cdr3_nt: TGTGCCAGCAGCGTAGGGGGGACACTCTCTGGAAACACCATATATTTT
cdr3_aa: CASSVGGTLSGNTIYF

clone_size: NA
d_call: NA
v_call: TRBV11-2
j_call: TRBJ1-5
cdr3_nt: TGTGCCAGCAGCTCCGGGACATTTACGCAGCCCCAGCATTTT
cdr3_aa: CASSSGTFTQPQHF

clone_size: NA
d_call: TRBD1
v_call: TRBV3-1/TRBV3-2
j_call: TRBJ2-1
cdr3_nt: TGTGCCAGCAGCCAAGGGACAGGGAACTACAATGAGCAGTTCTTC
cdr3_aa: CASSQGTGNYNEQFF

clone_size: NA
d_call: TRBD2
v_call: TRBV4-1
j_call: TRBJ2-5
cdr3_nt: TGCGCCAGCAGCCAAGAAGGGCTAGCGGGGCGAGAGACCCAGTACTTC
cdr3_aa: CASSQEGLAGRETQYF

clone_size: once
d_call: NA
v_call: TRBV19
j_call: TRBJ2-7
cdr3_nt: TGTGCCAGTAGTCTCCAGGCCAGGGGCGCTTACGAGCAGTACTTC
cdr3_aa: CASSLQARGAYEQYF

clone_size: once
d_call: NA
v_call: TRBV10-3
j_call: TRBJ2-1
cdr3_nt: TGTGCCATCAGTGAGTTCGGTTATGAGCAGTTCTTC
cdr3_aa: CAISEFGYEQFF

clone_size: NA
d_call: TRBD1
v_call: TRBV28
j_call: TRBJ2-3
cdr3_nt: TGTGCCAGTCTGACAGGGGTGGCAGATACGCAGTATTTT
cdr3_aa: CASLTGVADTQYF

clone_size: NA
d_call: TRBD2
v_call: TRBV7-8
j_call: TRBJ2-5
cdr3_nt: TGTGCCAGCAGCCCCCGACTAGCGGGGGCGGAGACCCAGTACTTC
cdr3_aa: CASSPRLAGAETQYF

clone_size: NA
d_call: TRBD2
v_call: TRBV4-2
j_call: TRBJ2-3
cdr3_nt: TGTGCCAGCAGCCAAGACGGGGCAGCGGGGGGAGGAGATACGCAGTATTTT
cdr3_aa: CASSQDGAAGGGDTQYF

clone_size: NA
d_call: NA
v_call: TRBV9
j_call: TRBJ2-1
cdr3_nt: TGTGCCAGCAGCGTATCCGGCGGTGTGTCCTACAATGAGCAGTTCTTC
cdr3_aa: CASSVSGGVSYNEQFF

clone_size: NA
d_call: NA
v_call: TRBV11-2
j_call: TRBJ1-2
cdr3_nt: TGTGCCAGCAGGACAAGGGGTTTAGGCTATGGCTACACCTTC
cdr3_aa: CASRTRGLGYGYTF

clone_size: NA
d_call: NA
v_call: TRBV18
j_call: TRBJ1-2
cdr3_nt: TGTGCCAGCTCACGTCCCGGGACATCCTCGGGCTACACCTTC
cdr3_aa: CASSRPGTSSGYTF

clone_size: NA
d_call: TRBD1
v_call: TRBV2
j_call: TRBJ2-1
cdr3_nt: TGTGCCAGCACCCTCGGACAGGGGGCCCACAATGAGCAGTTCTTC
cdr3_aa: CASTLGQGAHNEQFF

clone_size: NA
d_call: TRBD1
v_call: TRBV13
j_call: TRBJ1-2
cdr3_nt: TGTGCCAGCAGCCGGACAGGGGAGAACTCTAACTATGGCTACACCTTC
cdr3_aa: CASSRTGENSNYGYTF

clone_size: NA
d_call: NA
v_call: TRBV2
j_call: TRBJ2-7
cdr3_nt: TGTGCCAGCAGTGAACAGGAGGTGAGCGAGCAGTACTTC
cdr3_aa: CASSEQEVSEQYF

clone_size: NA
d_call: NA
v_call: TRBV6-6
j_call: TRBJ1-1
cdr3_nt: TGTGCCAGCAGTTACAGGGCGGGAACTGAAGCTTTCTTT
cdr3_aa: CASSYRAGTEAFF